This TCR beta chain was captured by sequencing in a study of shared clonotypes between healthy human individuals. Study results and caveats: There were few donors, and this limited the genetic and exposure-history diversity represented. Rarefaction showed sorted-subset sequencing was incomplete despite large depth.

Germline-derived CDR1 and CDR2 are SGDLS and YYNGEE. With 4 bases clipped from V and 4 bases from J, the junction kept 11 bases outside the gene matches. This CDR3 is built from 16 residues. Sequencing used immunoSEQ multiplex PCR; TCRdb keeps in-frame clones, though not all of them. Of more than 550,000 clones listed, about 92% were seen once; the top ten hold approximately 24%. With respect to this clone: Its antigen is currently unknown.

Terminally differentiated effector memory CD45RA+ cells were left out of the naive CD8 fraction, which was CD45RO-negative and positively selected for CCR7. The sequencing sample was made of naive CD8+ T cells sorted from blood. This sequence was found in a man aged 25-45 years in good health. The chain uses TRBV9 and TRBJ2-3; 8 bases line up with TRBD1. The CDR3 loop is CASSTRLGQGADTQYF. Here the CDR3 DNA reads TGTGCCAGCAGCACCCGATTAGGACAGGGCGCAGATACGCAGTATTTT.